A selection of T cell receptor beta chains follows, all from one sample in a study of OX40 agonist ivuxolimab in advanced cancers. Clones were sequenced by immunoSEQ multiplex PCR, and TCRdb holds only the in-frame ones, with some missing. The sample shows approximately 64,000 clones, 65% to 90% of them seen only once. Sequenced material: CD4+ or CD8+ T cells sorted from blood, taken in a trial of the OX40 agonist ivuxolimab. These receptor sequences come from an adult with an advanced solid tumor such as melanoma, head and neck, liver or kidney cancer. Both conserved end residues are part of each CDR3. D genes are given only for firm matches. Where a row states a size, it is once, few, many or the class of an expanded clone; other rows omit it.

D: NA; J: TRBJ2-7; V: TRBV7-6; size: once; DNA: TGTGCCAGCAGCTTAAAAGGGGGACAACTCTCCTACGAGCAGTACTTC; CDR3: CASSLKGGQLSYEQYF
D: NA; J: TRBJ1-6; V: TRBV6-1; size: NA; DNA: TGTGCCAGCAATGGAGGACAGATAAATTCACCCCTCCACTTT; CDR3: CASNGGQINSPLHF
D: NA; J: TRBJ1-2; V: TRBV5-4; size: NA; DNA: TGTGCCAGCAGCTTGGACAGGGCTGATGGCTACACCTTC; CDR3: CASSLDRADGYTF
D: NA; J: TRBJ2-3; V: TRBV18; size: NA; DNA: TGTGCCAGCTCACCAACAGCCCTGGCAGATACGCAGTATTTT; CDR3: CASSPTALADTQYF
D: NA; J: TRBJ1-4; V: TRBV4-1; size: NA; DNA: TGCGCCAGCAGCCCTACGGGGTTTGGTGAAAAACTGTTTTTT; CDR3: CASSPTGFGEKLFF
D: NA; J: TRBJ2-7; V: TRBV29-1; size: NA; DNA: TGCAGCGTTGAACGCGGGAACGAGCAGTACTTC; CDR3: CSVERGNEQYF
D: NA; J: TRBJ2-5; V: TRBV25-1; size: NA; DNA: TGTGCCAGCAGTACCCTAGAGACCCAGTACTTC; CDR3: CASSTLETQYF
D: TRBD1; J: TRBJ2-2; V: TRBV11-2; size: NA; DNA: TGTGCCAGCAGCAGGGACAGGGGGTTCGGGGAGCTGTTTTTT; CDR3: CASSRDRGFGELFF
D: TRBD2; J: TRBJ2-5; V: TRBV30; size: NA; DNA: TGTGCCTGGAGCCAGGGACTAGCGGAAGAGACCCAGTACTTC; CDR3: CAWSQGLAEETQYF
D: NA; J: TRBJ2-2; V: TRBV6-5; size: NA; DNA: TGTGCCAGCAACATAGGGAACACCGGGGAGCTGTTTTTT; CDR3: CASNIGNTGELFF
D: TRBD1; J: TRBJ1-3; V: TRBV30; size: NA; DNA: TGTGCCTGGACAGGGGGAGGAAACACCATATATTTT; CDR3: CAWTGGGNTIYF
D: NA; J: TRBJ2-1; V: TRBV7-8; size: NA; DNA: TGTGCCAGCAGCTTAGCGGGGAGCTCCTACAATGAGCAGTTCTTC; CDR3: CASSLAGSSYNEQFF
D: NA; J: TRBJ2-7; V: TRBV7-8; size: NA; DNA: TGTGCCAGCAGCCCCGGAGGGAGCGAGGGGCAGTACTTC; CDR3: CASSPGGSEGQYF
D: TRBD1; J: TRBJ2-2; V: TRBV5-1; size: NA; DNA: TGCGCCAGCAGCTTATGGGACAGGGAAACCGGGGAGCTGTTTTTT; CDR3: CASSLWDRETGELFF
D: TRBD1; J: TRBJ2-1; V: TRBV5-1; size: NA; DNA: TGCGCCAGCAGCTGGAAAACAGGCCTCAGGGGGAATGAGCAGTTCTTC; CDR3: CASSWKTGLRGNEQFF
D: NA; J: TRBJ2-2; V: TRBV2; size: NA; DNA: TGTGCCAGCAGTGAAACCCGGGCGAACACCGGGGAGCTGTTTTTT; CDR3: CASSETRANTGELFF
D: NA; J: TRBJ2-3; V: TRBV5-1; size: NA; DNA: TGCGCCAGCAGCTTGGGACTAGGAACAGATACGCAGTATTTT; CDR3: CASSLGLGTDTQYF
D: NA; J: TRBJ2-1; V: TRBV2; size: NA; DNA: TGTGCCAGCACGACGGACTCCTACAATGAGCAGTTCTTC; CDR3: CASTTDSYNEQFF
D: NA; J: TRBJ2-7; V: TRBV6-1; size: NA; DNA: TGTGCCAGCAGACCCCAGGACTACGAGCAGTACTTC; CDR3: CASRPQDYEQYF
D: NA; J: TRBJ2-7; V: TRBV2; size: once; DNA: TGTGCCAGCAGTGAAGCGGGTATTGGCGACGAGCAGTACTTC; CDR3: CASSEAGIGDEQYF